These 24 T cell receptor beta chains were sequenced from one sample in a study of blood T cells in healthy people across ages. Together with a sample-barcoded 5' primer, a J-beta primer mix was included in a second PCR lasting about 7 to 11 cycles. TCRdb redid the calling of the 5' RACE reads with MiXCR, one entry per CDR3 protein. Of about 1,600,000 distinct CDR3 sequences listed, roughly 45% are singletons. Material: blood. These receptors all stem from a woman under 30 in good health.

This clonotype has a handful of counts. J is TRBJ2-3 and V is TRBV4-1, with D perhaps matching TRBD1 or TRBD2 (6 bases each). The CDR3 totals 15 residues. The ends were cut back, 4 bases at V and 4 bases at J, with 15 bases in the middle. Germline CDR1 and CDR2: MGHRA and YSYEKL. DNA for the CDR3: TGCGCCAGCAGCCCGAACCCGGGGGCGGCAGATACGCAGTATTTT. The encoded protein is CASSPNPGAADTQYF.

The chain couples TRBV4-1 to TRBJ2-7, with 9 nucleotides matching TRBD1. Trimming took 0 bases from V and 9 from J; bases not matched to a gene: 12. From germline, CDR1 is MGHRA and CDR2 YSYEKL. This CDR3 is built from 16 residues. This chain's CDR3 is CASSQDVGQGSSGQYF. The CDR3 coding sequence is TGCGCCAGCAGCCAAGATGTGGGACAGGGATCTTCGGGGCAGTACTTC.

The chain has TRBV12-3 or TRBV12-4 and TRBJ2-1, with D perhaps given as TRBD1 or TRBD2 (5 bases each). Near its end, the DNA agrees better with TRBJ2-7, so the J call may be wrong. The CDR3 is 16 amino acids. DNA for the CDR3: TGTGCCAGCAGTCCCGAGTTGAGGGGCTCCTACAATGAGCAGTACTTC. Protein sequence: CASSPELRGSYNEQYF.

This clonotype was detected a few times. V is TRBV10-3 and J is TRBJ2-7; possibly TRBD1 for D (6 bases). The germline CDR1 and CDR2 sequences are ENHRY and SYGVKD. The CDR3 runs to 14 residues. Between the trimmed V and J ends, which lost 1 base and 6 bases, there was a span of 13 bases. In DNA form, the CDR3 reads TGTGCCATCAGTGAGTACACAACAGGGAGCGAGCAGTACTTC. Amino acids: CAISEYTTGSEQYF.

Comment on this clonotype: Possible read error: a much larger clone is one base away. The chain joins TRBV10-3 to TRBJ1-2; D not resolved. Looked up from germline, CDR1 is ENHRY and CDR2 is SYGVKD. V was cut by 0 bases and J by 4 bases, with 12 bases left in between. This CDR3 spans 15 amino acids. The CDR3 sequence is CAISESTRPLYGYTF. CDR3 nucleotide sequence: TGTGCCATCAGTGAGTCTACCAGGCCCCTCTATGGCTACACCTTC.

The table lists this clonotype with a few counts. The gene calls are TRBV4-1 and TRBJ1-1; 7 bases map to TRBD1. CDR1 and CDR2 from the germline V gene are MGHRA and YSYEKL. Trimming removed 1 base from V and 3 bases from J; junction bases left unmatched: 2. The CDR3 loop spans 14 amino acids. The CDR3 loop reads CASSQGGQYTEAFF. The DNA for the CDR3 is TGCGCCAGCAGCCAAGGGGGACAGTACACTGAAGCTTTCTTT.

The genes are TRBV9 and TRBJ2-3; 8 nucleotides agree with TRBD2. The CDR3 covers 13 residues. The ends lost 8 bases at V and 5 bases at J; junction bases unmatched: 7. Looked up from germline, CDR1 is SGDLS and CDR2 is YYNGEE. DNA for the CDR3: TGTGCCAGTTCTAGCGGGTATAGAGATACGCAGTATTTT. It encodes CASSSGYRDTQYF.

The chain carries TRBV27 and TRBJ2-7; 7 nucleotides agree with TRBD1. The germline V gene has CDR1 MNHEY and CDR2 SMNVEV (reference sequence). The CDR3 totals 15 residues. Losses at the gene ends were 5 bases for V and 2 bases for J; bases not matched to a gene: 9. The CDR3 bases are TGTGCCAGCAGTCCCGGACAGGTGCTTACCTACGAGCAGTACTTC. Protein product: CASSPGQVLTYEQYF.

This clonotype was seen a few times. This sequence joins TRBV5-1 and TRBJ2-1; D remains unclear. Trimming removed 3 bases at V and 2 bases at J, with 12 bases between. The CDR3 consists of 15 residues. The germline CDR1 and CDR2 sequences are SGHRS and YFSETQ. CDR3 nucleotides: TGCGCCAGCAGCTCGGGTGGACCCACCTACAATGAGCAGTTCTTC. Translation gives CASSSGGPTYNEQFF.

This clonotype was recorded a few times. Here the CDR3 reads CASSPPDREQFF. DNA for the CDR3: TGTGCCAGCAGCCCCCCGGACAGGGAGCAGTTCTTC. The rearrangement links TRBV7-9 to TRBJ2-1; 7 bases fit TRBD1. This CDR3 has 12 residues. Per the germline V gene, CDR1 is SEHNR and CDR2 is FQNEAQ (reference sequence). With V trimmed by 5 bases and J by 10 bases, 5 bases remained unmatched.

The gene calls are TRBV5-5 and TRBJ1-1, with D possibly being TRBD1 (6 bases). Between the trimmed V and J ends, which lost 0 bases and 6 bases, there was a span of 15 bases. The CDR3 totals 15 residues. Germline V lookup: CDR1 SGHKS, CDR2 YYEKEE (reference sequence). CDR3 nucleotide sequence: TGTGCCAGCAGCTTGGAGCTGGGGGCGGTTCCTGAAGCTTTCTTT. Translating it yields CASSLELGAVPEAFF.

The rearrangement links TRBV10-3 to TRBJ2-6; TRBD1 matches 7 bases. Germline values: CDR1 ENHRY, CDR2 SYGVKD. The CDR3 sequence is 18 residues long. After removal of 0 bases from V and 2 bases from J, the junction contained 7 bases not matched to a gene. CDR3 bases: TGTGCCATCAGTGAGTCGACAGGGAAGGCTCCTGGGGCCAACGTCCTGACTTTC. The encoded protein is CAISESTGKAPGANVLTF.

This clonotype was picked up a small number of times. V usage is TRBV12-3 or TRBV12-4 and J usage is TRBJ1-5; tentative D call: TRBD1 (5 bases). The CDR3 consists of 14 residues. The ends were cut back, 5 bases at V and 9 bases at J, with 17 bases in the middle. DNA for the CDR3: TGTGCCAGCAGTCCCGCGGGGGGAGGAGGGCCCCAGCATTTT. Amino acids: CASSPAGGGGPQHF.

This chain joins TRBV14 and TRBJ2-1, with D tentatively TRBD1 (5 bases). CDR3 size: 14 residues. The germline V gene has CDR1 SGHDN and CDR2 FVKESK. The V end was cut by 1 base, the J end by 6 bases, with 10 bases between. CDR3 amino acids: CASSQAGHLNEQFF. CDR3 DNA sequence: TGTGCCAGCAGCCAAGCCGGACATCTCAATGAGCAGTTCTTC.

The table lists this clonotype with a few counts. The chain has TRBV3-1 and TRBJ2-1, with TRBD1 identical over 12 bases. Germline V lookup: CDR1 LGHDT, CDR2 YNNKEL (reference sequence). Losses at the gene ends were 4 bases for V and 6 bases for J; bases not matched to a gene: 10. The CDR3 is 17 residues long. The CDR3 is CASSPRGQGARINEQFF. For the CDR3, the DNA is TGTGCCAGCAGCCCTAGGGGACAGGGGGCGAGAATCAATGAGCAGTTCTTC.

CDR3 loop: CASSLRATVSYEQYF. CDR3 DNA sequence: TGCGCCAGCAGCCTCCGAGCTACAGTCTCCTACGAGCAGTACTTC. The V call is TRBV4-1, the J call TRBJ2-7; no reliable D call. The CDR3 extends over 15 amino acids. Germline CDR1 reads MGHRA; CDR2 reads YSYEKL. V was clipped by 4 bases and J by 0 bases, with 13 bases between them.

V is TRBV12-3 or TRBV12-4 and J is TRBJ2-7; D uncertain. CDR3 length: 14 amino acids. Deletions cut 5 bases from V and 0 bases from J, with 11 bases between. The CDR3 loop is CASSVRRSSYEQYF. The CDR3 DNA reads TGTGCCAGCAGTGTCCGGCGGAGCTCCTACGAGCAGTACTTC.

The chain couples TRBV3-1 to TRBJ2-6; D gene unclear. V was pared by 1 base and J by 2 bases, with 6 bases between. This CDR3 comprises 15 residues. In germline, CDR1 is LGHDT, CDR2 YNNKEL (reference sequence). In DNA, the CDR3 is TGTGCCAGCAGCCAAGTTCGCACTGGGGCCAACGTCCTGACTTTC. Protein sequence: CASSQVRTGANVLTF.

This sequence joins TRBV20-1 and TRBJ2-5; 9 bases fit TRBD2. This CDR3 comprises 14 residues. Germline V gene sequence: CDR1 DFQATT, CDR2 SNEGSKA (reference sequence). Trimming at V came to 5 bases and at J to 2 bases, leaving 6 bases not matched to a gene. The CDR3 loop is CSAPSGALQETQYF. The CDR3 DNA reads TGCAGTGCTCCTAGCGGGGCCCTTCAAGAGACCCAGTACTTC.

The chain recombines TRBV20-1 with TRBJ1-2; 7 bases agree with TRBD1. The CDR3 length is 15 residues. Germline CDR1 DFQATT, CDR2 SNEGSKA (reference sequence). V dropped 0 bases and J dropped 2; count of bases not matched to a gene: 6. The CDR3 sequence is CSARDPTGRNYGYTF. The CDR3 nucleotides read TGCAGTGCTAGAGATCCGACAGGGAGGAACTATGGCTACACCTTC.

The chain has TRBV6-1 and TRBJ2-7, with D unclear. V shed 8 bases and J shed 1 base, with 9 bases lying between them. The CDR3 runs 12 residues. The germline V gene encodes CDR1 MNHNS and CDR2 SASEGT. CDR3 coding DNA: TGTGCCAGCCTCAGAGTATCCTACGAGCAGTACTTC. Protein product: CASLRVSYEQYF.

The V and J genes are TRBV6-5 and TRBJ1-1, with 8 bases aligning to TRBD1. After removal of 7 bases from V and 5 bases from J, the junction contained 6 bases not matched to a gene. The CDR3 spans 13 residues. Germline CDR1 reads MNHEY; CDR2 reads SVGAGI. Here the CDR3 DNA reads TGTGCCAGCATGACAGGGGCGAGAACTGAAGCTTTCTTT. This translates into CASMTGARTEAFF.

The chain has TRBV7-9 and TRBJ2-7; D is uncertain. The germline V gene encodes CDR1 SEHNR and CDR2 FQNEAQ (reference sequence). This CDR3 is built from 17 residues. The ends were cut back, 1 base at V and 2 bases at J, with 18 bases in the middle. DNA of the CDR3: TGTGCCAGCAGCTTAGGGGGTACGGGCACCTCGACCTACGAGCAGTACTTC. It is translated as CASSLGGTGTSTYEQYF.

The chain combines TRBV20-1 with TRBJ2-7, with 15 bases lining up with TRBD2. Germline V gives CDR1 DFQATT, CDR2 SNEGSKA (reference sequence). CDR3 size: 19 residues. Trimming cost V 1 base and J 2 bases; bases outside gene matches: 12. In nucleotides, the CDR3 is TGCAGTGCTAGAGGACGCCTCGGGGGACTAGCGGGAGGAACCTACGAGCAGTACTTC. This translates into CSARGRLGGLAGGTYEQYF.